Presented here are 4 T cell receptor beta chains from one specimen sequenced in a study of blood T cell repertoires in COVID-19. The assay was immunoSEQ multiplex PCR, and TCRdb's table has in-frame clones only and misses some. Of a few hundred thousand clones listed, approximately 89% are singletons. The sequenced material came from peripheral blood. All receptors come from a woman between 70 and 85 years old with COVID-19, enrolled during active disease.

J is TRBJ2-7 and V is TRBV4-1, with TRBD2 matching over 11 bases. This CDR3 is built from 18 residues. CDR1 is MGHRA, CDR2 YSYEKL, per germline. V gave up 0 bases and J gave up 0 bases; unmatched junction bases: 7. The CDR3 protein is CASSQDPQTSGVSYEQYF. The CDR3, as DNA: TGCGCCAGCAGCCAAGATCCCCAGACTAGCGGGGTCTCCTACGAGCAGTACTTC.

This clone was found once. The genes are TRBV7-3 and TRBJ2-2, with TRBD1 matching 8 bases. J lost 5 bases, V lost 3 bases, and 2 bases had no gene match. Germline values: CDR1 SGHTA, CDR2 FQGTGA. The CDR3 length is 14 residues. The CDR3 DNA sequence: TGTGCCAGCAGCTTTAACAGGGGGACCGGGGAGCTGTTTTTT. It is translated as CASSFNRGTGELFF.

V usage is TRBV7-2 and J usage is TRBJ2-7; no reliable D call. The CDR3 spans 15 residues. The germline V gene has CDR1 SGHTA and CDR2 FQGNSA. V was shortened by 1 base and J by 0 bases, with 10 bases between the two germline ends. DNA for the CDR3: TGTGCCAGCAGCTTAGGGGCAGGAAGCTCCTACGAGCAGTACTTC. It specifies CASSLGAGSSYEQYF. Filled out from reference TRBV7-2 and TRBJ2-7, the complete variable domain reads GAGVSQSPSNKVTEKGKDVELRCDPISGHTALYWYRQSLGQGLEFLIYFQGNSAPDKSGLPSDRFSAERTGGSVSTLTIQRTQQEDSAVYLCASSLGAGSSYEQYFGPGTRLTVT.

The V and J genes are TRBV18 and TRBJ1-1, with D possibly TRBD1 on 5 matching bases. The CDR3 consists of 16 residues. Looked up from germline, CDR1 is KGHSH and CDR2 is LQKENI. The V gene lost 0 bases and the J gene lost 4 bases, with 15 bases spanning the gap. For the CDR3, the DNA is TGTGCCAGCTCACCACCGGAAGGGGCACGCGGCACTGAAGCTTTCTTT. Protein: CASSPPEGARGTEAFF.